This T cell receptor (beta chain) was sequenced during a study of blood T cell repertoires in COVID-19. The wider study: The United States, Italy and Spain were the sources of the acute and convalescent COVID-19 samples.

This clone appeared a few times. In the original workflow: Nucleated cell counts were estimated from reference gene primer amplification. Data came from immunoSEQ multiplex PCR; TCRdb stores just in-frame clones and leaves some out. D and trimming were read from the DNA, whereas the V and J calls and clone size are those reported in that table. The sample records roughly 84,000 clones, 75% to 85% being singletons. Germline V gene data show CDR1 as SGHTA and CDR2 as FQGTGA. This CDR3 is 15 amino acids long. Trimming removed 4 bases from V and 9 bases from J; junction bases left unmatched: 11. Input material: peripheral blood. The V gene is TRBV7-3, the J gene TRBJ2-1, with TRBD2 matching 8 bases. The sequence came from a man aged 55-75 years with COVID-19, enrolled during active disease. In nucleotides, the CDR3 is TGTGCCAGCAGCTCGACTAGCGCTCAAGGGAGTGAGCAGTTCTTC. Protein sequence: CASSSTSAQGSEQFF. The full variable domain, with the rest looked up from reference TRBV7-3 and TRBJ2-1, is GAGVSQTPSNKVTEKGKYVELRCDPISGHTALYWYRQSLGQGPEFLIYFQGTGAADDSGLPNDRFFAVRPEGSVSTLKIQRTERGDSAVYLCASSSTSAQGSEQFFGPGTRLTVL.